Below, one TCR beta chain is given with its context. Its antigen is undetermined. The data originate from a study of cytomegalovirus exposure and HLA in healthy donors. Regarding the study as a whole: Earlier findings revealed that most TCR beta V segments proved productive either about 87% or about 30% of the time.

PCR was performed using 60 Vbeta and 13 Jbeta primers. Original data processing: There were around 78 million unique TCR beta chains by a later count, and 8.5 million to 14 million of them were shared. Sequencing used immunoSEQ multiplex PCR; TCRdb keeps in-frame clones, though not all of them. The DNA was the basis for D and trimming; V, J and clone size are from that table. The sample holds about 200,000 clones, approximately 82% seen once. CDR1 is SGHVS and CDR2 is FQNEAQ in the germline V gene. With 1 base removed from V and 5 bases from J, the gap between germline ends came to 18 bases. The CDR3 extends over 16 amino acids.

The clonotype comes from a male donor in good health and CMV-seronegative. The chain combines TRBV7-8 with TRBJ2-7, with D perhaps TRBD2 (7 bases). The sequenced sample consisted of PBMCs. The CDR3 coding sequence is TGTGCCAGCAGCTTAGATGTAAGCGGGACAAAACACGAGCAGTACTTC. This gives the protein CASSLDVSGTKHEQYF.